The rows below give T cell receptor beta chains drawn from one sample of a study of T cell clones after liver transplantation. Sequencing used immunoSEQ multiplex PCR; TCRdb keeps in-frame clones, though not all of them. The top ten clones hold less than 3.5% of a sample with about 76,000 clones, around 78% of them seen once. The sequencing here drew on CD4+ T cells from blood, taken at the 22-month timepoint. The receptor source for this set is a human patient who received a liver transplant. A subset of T cells may come from the graft donor. The CDR3 runs from the conserved cysteine through the conserved F or W. The D gene is left open where the match is weak. The size of a clone is reported for some rows only, either as once, few or many, or as a class for expanded clones.

V gene,J gene,clone size,D gene,CDR3 protein,CDR3 DNA
TRBV18,TRBJ2-2,.,TRBD2,CASSPSRLAGGDTGELFF,TGTGCCAGCTCACCAAGCCGGCTAGCGGGAGGGGACACCGGGGAGCTGTTTTTT
TRBV5-4,TRBJ1-6,.,TRBD1,CASSLVGQGNSPLHF,TGTGCCAGCAGCTTGGTTGGACAGGGAAATTCACCCCTCCACTTT
TRBV5-1,TRBJ2-7,.,.,CASSSGLPGREQYF,TGCGCCAGCAGCTCGGGACTCCCAGGGAGGGAGCAGTACTTC
TRBV6-5,TRBJ1-1,few,.,CASSWGRGAFF,TGTGCCAGCAGCTGGGGAAGGGGAGCTTTCTTT
TRBV7-5,TRBJ2-3,.,.,CVRSLGPGAVGTRGDTQYF,TGTGTCAGAAGCTTAGGCCCGGGTGCCGTTGGGACTAGAGGCGATACGCAGTATTTT
TRBV5-6,TRBJ2-7,.,.,CASSLSRPYEQYF,TGTGCCAGCAGCTTGTCAAGACCCTACGAGCAGTACTTC
TRBV19,TRBJ1-5,.,.,CASCDVGLYSNQPQHF,TGTGCCAGTTGTGATGTCGGGTTATATAGCAATCAGCCCCAGCATTTT
TRBV11-3,TRBJ2-3,.,TRBD2,CASSSSGASTDTQYF,TGTGCCAGCAGCTCTAGCGGGGCCAGCACAGATACGCAGTATTTT
TRBV27,TRBJ2-1,.,TRBD1,CASRPTGAGSYNEQFF,TGTGCCAGCAGGCCCACAGGGGCCGGGTCCTACAATGAGCAGTTCTTC
TRBV6-1,TRBJ2-1,.,TRBD1,CASSEGTGATNEQFF,TGTGCCAGCAGTGAAGGGACAGGGGCTACCAATGAGCAGTTCTTC
TRBV19,TRBJ1-3,.,.,CASSIGGRAGNTIYF,TGTGCCAGTAGTATAGGAGGTCGGGCTGGAAACACCATATATTTT
TRBV6-1,TRBJ2-3,.,TRBD2,CASQGGSSGGNTQYF,TGTGCCAGCCAGGGGGGGAGTAGCGGGGGAAATACGCAGTATTTT
TRBV9,TRBJ2-3,.,.,CASSVGVGDTQYF,TGTGCCAGCAGCGTAGGGGTCGGAGATACGCAGTATTTT
TRBV28,TRBJ2-4,.,TRBD1,CASSLTGVGIQYF,TGTGCCAGCAGCCTGACAGGGGTGGGCATTCAGTACTTC
TRBV7-2,TRBJ2-3,.,TRBD1,CASSPNRGTAAQYF,TGTGCCAGCAGCCCCAACAGGGGGACAGCAGCGCAGTATTTT
TRBV6-6,TRBJ2-3,once,.,CASSYSAAYTDTQYF,TGTGCCAGCAGTTACTCGGCGGCGTACACAGATACGCAGTATTTT
TRBV2,TRBJ1-6,few,.,CASSASTGIYNSPLHF,TGTGCCAGCAGCGCGTCCACAGGGATTTATAATTCACCCCTCCACTTT